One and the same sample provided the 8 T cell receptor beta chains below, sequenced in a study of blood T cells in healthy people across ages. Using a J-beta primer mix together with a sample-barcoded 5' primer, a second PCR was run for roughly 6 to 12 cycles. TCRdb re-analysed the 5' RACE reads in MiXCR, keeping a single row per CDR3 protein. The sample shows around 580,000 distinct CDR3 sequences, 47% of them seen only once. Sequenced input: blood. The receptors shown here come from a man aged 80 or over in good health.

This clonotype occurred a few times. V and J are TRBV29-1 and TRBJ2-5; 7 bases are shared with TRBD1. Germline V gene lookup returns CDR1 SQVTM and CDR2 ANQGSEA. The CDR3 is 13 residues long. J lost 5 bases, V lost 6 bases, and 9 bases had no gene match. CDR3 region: CSVSTGSGETQYF. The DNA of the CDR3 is TGCAGCGTATCGACAGGGAGTGGGGAGACCCAGTACTTC. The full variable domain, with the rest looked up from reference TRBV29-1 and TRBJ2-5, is SAVISQKPSRDICQRGTSLTIQCQVDSQVTMMFWYRQQPGQSLTLIATANQGSEATYESGFVIDKFPISRPNLTFSTLTVSNMSPEDSSIYLCSVSTGSGETQYFGPGTRLLVL.

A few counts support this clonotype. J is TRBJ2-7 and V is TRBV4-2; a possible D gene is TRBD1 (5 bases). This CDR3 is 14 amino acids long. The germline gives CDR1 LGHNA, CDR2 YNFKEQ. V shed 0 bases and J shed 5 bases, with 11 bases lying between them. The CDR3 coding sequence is TGTGCCAGCAGCCAAGATTGGGGCACTGACGAGCAGTACTTC. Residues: CASSQDWGTDEQYF.

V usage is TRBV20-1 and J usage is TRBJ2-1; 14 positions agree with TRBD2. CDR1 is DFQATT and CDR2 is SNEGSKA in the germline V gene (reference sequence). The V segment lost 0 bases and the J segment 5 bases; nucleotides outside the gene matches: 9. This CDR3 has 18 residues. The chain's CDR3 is CSARDWGLAGARNNEQFF. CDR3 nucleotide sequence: TGCAGTGCTAGAGATTGGGGACTAGCGGGAGCTCGTAACAATGAGCAGTTCTTC.

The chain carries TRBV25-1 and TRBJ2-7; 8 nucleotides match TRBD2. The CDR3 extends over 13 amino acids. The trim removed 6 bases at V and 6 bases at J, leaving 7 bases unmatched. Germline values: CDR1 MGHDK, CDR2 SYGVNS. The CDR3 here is CASRRAGVGEQYF. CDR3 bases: TGTGCCAGCAGGAGAGCGGGAGTCGGCGAGCAGTACTTC.

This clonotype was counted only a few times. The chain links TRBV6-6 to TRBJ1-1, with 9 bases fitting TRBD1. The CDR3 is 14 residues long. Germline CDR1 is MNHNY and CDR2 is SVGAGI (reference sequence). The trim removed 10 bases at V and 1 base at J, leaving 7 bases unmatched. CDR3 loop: CATTLDRGNTEAFF. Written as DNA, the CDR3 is TGTGCCACGACATTGGACAGGGGGAACACTGAAGCTTTCTTT.

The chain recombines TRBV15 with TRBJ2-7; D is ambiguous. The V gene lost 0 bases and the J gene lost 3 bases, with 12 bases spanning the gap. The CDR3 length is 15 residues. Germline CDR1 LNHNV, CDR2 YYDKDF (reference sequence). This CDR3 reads CATSRDFGRHYEQYF. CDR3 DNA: TGTGCCACCAGCAGAGATTTTGGCAGACACTACGAGCAGTACTTC.

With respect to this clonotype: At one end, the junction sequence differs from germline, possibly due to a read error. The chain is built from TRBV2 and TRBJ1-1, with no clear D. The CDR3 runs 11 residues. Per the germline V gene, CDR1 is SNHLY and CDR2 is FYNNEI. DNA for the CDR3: TGTGCCAGCACTGAAGACACTGAAGCTTTCTTT. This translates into CASTEDTEAFF.

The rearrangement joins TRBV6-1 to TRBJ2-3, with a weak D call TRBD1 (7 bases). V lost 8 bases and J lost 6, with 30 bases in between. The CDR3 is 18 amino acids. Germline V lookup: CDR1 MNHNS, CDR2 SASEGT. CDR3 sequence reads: CASAVDRAVRGGVDTQYF. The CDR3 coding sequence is TGTGCCAGCGCGGTCGACAGGGCTGTCAGGGGAGGTGTGGATACGCAGTATTTT.